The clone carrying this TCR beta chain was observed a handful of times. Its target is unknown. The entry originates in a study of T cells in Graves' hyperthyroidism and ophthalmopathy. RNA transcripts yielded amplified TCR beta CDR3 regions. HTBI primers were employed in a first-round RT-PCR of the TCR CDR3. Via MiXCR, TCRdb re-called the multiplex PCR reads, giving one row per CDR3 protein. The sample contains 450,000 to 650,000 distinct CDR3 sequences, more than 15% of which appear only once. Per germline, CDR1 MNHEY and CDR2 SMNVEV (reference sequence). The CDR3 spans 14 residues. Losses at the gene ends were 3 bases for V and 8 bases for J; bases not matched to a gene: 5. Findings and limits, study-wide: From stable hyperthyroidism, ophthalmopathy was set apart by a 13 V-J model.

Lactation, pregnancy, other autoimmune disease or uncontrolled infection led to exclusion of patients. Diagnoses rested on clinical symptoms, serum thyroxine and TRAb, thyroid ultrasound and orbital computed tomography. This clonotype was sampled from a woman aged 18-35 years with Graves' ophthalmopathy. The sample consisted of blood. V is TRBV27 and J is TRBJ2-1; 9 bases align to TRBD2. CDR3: CASSFSSGKDEQFF. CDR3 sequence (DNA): TGTGCCAGCAGTTTTTCTAGCGGGAAGGATGAGCAGTTCTTC.